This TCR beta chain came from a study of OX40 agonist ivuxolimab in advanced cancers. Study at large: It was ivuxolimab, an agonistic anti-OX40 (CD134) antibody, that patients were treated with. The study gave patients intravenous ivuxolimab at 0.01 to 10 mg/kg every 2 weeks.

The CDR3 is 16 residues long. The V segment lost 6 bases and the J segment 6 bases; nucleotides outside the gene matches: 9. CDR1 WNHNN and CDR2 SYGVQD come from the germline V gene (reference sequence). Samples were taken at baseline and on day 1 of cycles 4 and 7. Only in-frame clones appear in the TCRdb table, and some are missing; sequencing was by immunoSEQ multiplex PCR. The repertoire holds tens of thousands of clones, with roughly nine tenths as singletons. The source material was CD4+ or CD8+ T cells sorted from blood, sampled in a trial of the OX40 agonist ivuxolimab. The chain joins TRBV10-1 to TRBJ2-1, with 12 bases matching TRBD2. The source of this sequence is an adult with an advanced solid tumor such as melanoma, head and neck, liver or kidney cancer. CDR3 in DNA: TGCGCCAGCAGCGCAGCTCTAGCGGGAGGGGGCAATGAGCAGTTCTTC. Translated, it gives CASSAALAGGGNEQFF.